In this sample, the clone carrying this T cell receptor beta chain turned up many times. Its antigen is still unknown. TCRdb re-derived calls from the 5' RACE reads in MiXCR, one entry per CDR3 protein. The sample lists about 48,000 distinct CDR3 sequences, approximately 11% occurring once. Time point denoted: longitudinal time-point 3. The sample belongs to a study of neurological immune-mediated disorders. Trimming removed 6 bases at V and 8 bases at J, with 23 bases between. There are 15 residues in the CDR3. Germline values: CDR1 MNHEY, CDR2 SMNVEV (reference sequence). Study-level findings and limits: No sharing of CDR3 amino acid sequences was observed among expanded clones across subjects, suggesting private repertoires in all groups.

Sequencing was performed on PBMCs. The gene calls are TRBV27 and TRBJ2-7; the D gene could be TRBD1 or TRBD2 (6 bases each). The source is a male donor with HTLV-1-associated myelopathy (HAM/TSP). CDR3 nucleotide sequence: TGTGCCAGCAGGGGCCGGGGGCAGGACCTTTGGAAGCAGTACTTC. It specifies CASRGRGQDLWKQYF.